This TCR beta chain comes out of a study of glioma-infiltrating T cells after dendritic cell vaccination listed by TCRdb under 2016. Regarding the complete study: Of the 15 or so glioblastoma patients in the cohort, all drawn from Phase I and II dendritic cell vaccination trials, 9 were newly diagnosed and 6 had recurrent disease. Between about 2003 and 2012, patients were given autologous tumor lysate-pulsed dendritic cell vaccination. The vaccine was prepared from monocyte-derived dendritic cells that were cultured for approximately seven days with IL-4 and GM-CSF and then pulsed overnight with autologous tumor lysate. Three intradermal dendritic cell vaccine injections were administered to patients at biweekly intervals in the arm below the axilla. Deep sequencing of TCR beta CDR3 regions was used to quantify tumor-infiltrating lymphocyte content and compare tumor and blood repertoires in dendritic cell-vaccinated glioblastoma patients. TCR sequencing metrics, including TIL content and tumor-blood repertoire overlap, were correlated with survival after dendritic cell vaccination.

CDR1 and CDR2 were assigned from the germline V gene as MNHNS and SASEGT. The CDR3 goes from the cysteine to the phenylalanine over 15 residues. Just CDR3 DNA is preserved here, 45 bases in frame from base 1. V is clipped by 6 bases and J by 4 bases, and the sequence between their germline boundaries is 18 bases long. The immunoSEQ assay amplified TCRB CDR3 regions from roughly 2.1 micrograms of genomic DNA, or from all available DNA when less than that amount was available. Multiplex PCR used 60 forward primers for TCR V beta segments and 13 reverse primers for J beta segments. Synthetic control templates were spiked into each sample at limiting dilution to estimate reads per starting template. The Illumina HiSeq System generated sequencing reads of 87 bp. On the study's bioinformatics: To remove PCR and sequencing errors, closely related sequences were merged with a nearest neighbor algorithm. TCR overlap was defined as the percentage of unique tumor TCR beta sequences that were also present in the same patient's peripheral blood. In its TCRdb copy, this immuneACCESS table keeps in-frame sequences only and misses some clones. Where compared with another copy, unresolved V genes explain less than half of these, and the others have no known cause. The V and J calls and clone size come from that table; D and trimming were worked out from the DNA. For this sample there are tens of thousands of clones; 90% appear just once. Roughly 2.2% of the sample is held by the ten biggest clonotypes.

Overall results and qualifications from the work: Longer time to progression and overall survival after dendritic cell vaccination were predicted by higher estimated pretreatment TIL content. No direct relationship between TCR clonality and survival was found, suggesting a diverse polyclonal response may matter. The TCR overlap response model with three groups was called speculative and said to need prospective validation. The cohort was small and heterogeneous, few patients had complete blood and tumor sets, and even fewer had initial-recurrent tumor pairs.

Patients were selected on the basis of adequate residual fresh-frozen tumor tissue and more than two years of available survival data. An isocitrate dehydrogenase mutation was not carried by any of the glioblastoma patients, although molecular status was otherwise variable. PBMC collection took place before vaccination, two weeks after the third vaccination, and at tumor progression if progression occurred. Genomic DNA was extracted with the Qiagen DNeasy Blood extraction Kit. This clone was recorded a few times. Its antigen specificity is not known. Per-nucleotide qualities are absent, and no much larger clonotype sits a single base away.

The sequences come from blood, collected before dendritic cell vaccination. The source of this sequence is a human donor with glioblastoma. The chain was built from TRBV6-1 and TRBJ1-1; a tentative D match to TRBD1 spans 5 bases. The nucleotide sequence is TGTGCCAGCAGCGCCACTCCAGGGCAAGGCACTGAAGCTTTCTTT. It translates to CASSATPGQGTEAFF.